The 19 T cell receptor beta chains listed next were all sequenced from one sample in a study of spatial heterogeneity in lung cancer. As for time point: sample taken at primary tumor resection. Unsorted whole RNA samples from tumor, nontumor lung or frozen PBMC were sequenced. MiXCR, applied by TCRdb to the 5' RACE reads, yields one record per CDR3 protein. The sample yields about 29,000 distinct CDR3 sequences, 8.4% seen once. Sequencing was performed on PBMCs, taken at surgery. Every receptor here comes from a female donor with early-stage non-small cell lung cancer.

This clonotype was picked up a small number of times. This chain links TRBV11-2 with TRBJ2-7; 8 bases map to TRBD1. The V and J ends lost 5 bases and 2 bases, in that order; junction bases with no gene match: 5. Per germline, CDR1 SGHAT and CDR2 FQNNGV. The CDR3 totals 14 residues. The CDR3 DNA reads as TGTGCCAGCAGCGGGGGACAGGACCCCTACGAGCAGTACGTC. Translated: CASSGGQDPYEQYV.

This clonotype has ten or more counts. The chain couples TRBV5-4 to TRBJ1-2; no firm D call. This CDR3 contains 14 residues. CDR1 is SGHNT and CDR2 is YYREEE in the germline V gene (reference sequence). Trimming left V 4 bases short and J 0 bases short, with 10 bases between. The CDR3 sequence: CASSPRNPNYGYTF. Written as DNA, the CDR3 is TGTGCCAGCAGCCCGAGAAACCCTAACTATGGCTACACCTTC. Together with reference TRBV5-4 and TRBJ1-2, the CDR3 gives the full variable domain: ETGVTQSPTHLIKTRGQQVTLRCSSQSGHNTVSWYQQALGQGPQFIFQYYREEENGRGNFPPRFSGLQFPNYSSELNVNALELDDSALYLCASSPRNPNYGYTFGSGTRLTVV.

This clonotype was observed many times. This sequence joins TRBV10-3 and TRBJ1-5; TRBD1 agrees at 7 bases. CDR3 size: 14 residues. The V gene's germline CDR1 is ENHRY and CDR2 SYGVKD. Trimming took 6 bases from V and 4 from J; bases not matched to a gene: 6. CDR3 bases: TGTGCCATCAGGGCTGGGACAGCTAATCAGCCCCAGCATTTT. Its protein product is CAIRAGTANQPQHF.

The rearrangement uses TRBV29-1 and TRBJ2-5, with 7 bases matching TRBD1. This CDR3 has 13 amino acids. The germline V gene encodes CDR1 SQVTM and CDR2 ANQGSEA. Trimming removed 4 bases from V and 2 bases from J; junction bases left unmatched: 4. The CDR3 nucleotides read TGCAGCGTTGCCCGGGACAGTCAAGAGACCCAGTACTTC. Its protein is CSVARDSQETQYF. The full variable domain, completed using reference TRBV29-1 and TRBJ2-5, is SAVISQKPSRDICQRGTSLTIQCQVDSQVTMMFWYRQQPGQSLTLIATANQGSEATYESGFVIDKFPISRPNLTFSTLTVSNMSPEDSSIYLCSVARDSQETQYFGPGTRLLVL.

This clonotype was counted ten times or more. The rearrangement links TRBV7-8 to TRBJ1-3; D not resolved. Trimming removed 6 bases from V and 9 bases from J, with 12 bases in between. Germline V gene data show CDR1 as SGHVS and CDR2 as FQNEAQ. The CDR3 sequence is 12 residues long. The CDR3 reads CASRPRGGTIYF. DNA for the CDR3: TGTGCCAGCAGGCCAAGAGGTGGCACCATATATTTT.

This clonotype was detected many times. This rearrangement joins TRBV30 to TRBJ2-7; no firm D call. Germline lookup yields CDR1 GTSNPN and CDR2 SVGIG (reference sequence). Trimming removed 0 bases at V and 2 bases at J, with 11 bases between. This CDR3 region has 14 residues. CDR3 amino acids: CAWSVLKRTYEQYF. The CDR3, as DNA: TGTGCCTGGAGTGTACTTAAGAGGACCTACGAGCAGTACTTC.

This clonotype was counted between two and nine times. The gene calls are TRBV6-2 or TRBV6-3 and TRBJ2-1, with 8 bases that match TRBD2. The germline CDR1 and CDR2 sequences are MNHEY and SVGEGT. The CDR3 totals 17 residues. V lost 2 bases to trimming and J lost 3 bases; unmatched junction nucleotides: 9. This CDR3 is CASSYRREARLYNEQFF. In DNA form, the CDR3 reads TGTGCCAGCAGTTACAGGCGGGAGGCCCGCCTCTACAATGAGCAGTTCTTC.

This clonotype was detected a few times. This chain joins TRBV29-1 and TRBJ2-3, with D tentatively TRBD2 (5 bases). Germline assignment: CDR1 SQVTM and CDR2 ANQGSEA. With 6 bases removed from V and 9 bases from J, the gap between germline ends came to 19 bases. The CDR3 has 13 residues. The CDR3 loop reads CSVEDHSPGTQYF. For the CDR3, the DNA is TGCAGCGTGGAGGACCACTCTCCAGGAACGCAGTATTTT.

The sample holds a few counts of this clonotype. The V call is TRBV7-9, the J call TRBJ2-1, with 12 positions matching TRBD1. V dropped 7 bases and J dropped 8; count of bases not matched to a gene: 12. Germline CDR1 and CDR2: SEHNR and FQNEAQ (reference sequence). CDR3 length: 16 amino acids. The CDR3 here is CASTTRGQGAGHEQFF. As DNA, the CDR3 is TGTGCCAGCACCACTAGGGGACAGGGGGCTGGCCATGAGCAGTTCTTC.

This clonotype has a count of ten or more. This chain connects TRBV20-1 to TRBJ2-7; the match to TRBD1 covers 7 bases. This CDR3 region has 13 residues. Germline CDR1 DFQATT, CDR2 SNEGSKA (reference sequence). V dropped 4 bases and J dropped 0; count of bases not matched to a gene: 3. CDR3 sequence reads: CSATGQSSYEQYV. For the CDR3, the DNA is TGCAGTGCTACGGGACAGAGCTCCTACGAGCAGTACGTC.

The chain links TRBV15 to TRBJ2-2; weak D call: TRBD2 (6 bases). The CDR3 is 15 amino acids. V was shortened by 3 bases and J by 4 bases, with 12 bases between the two germline ends. CDR1 is LNHNV, CDR2 YYDKDF, per germline (reference sequence). The CDR3 sequence: CATSSQLASTGELFF. The CDR3 coding sequence is TGTGCCACCAGCAGTCAACTAGCTTCCACCGGGGAGCTGTTTTTT.

This clonotype was picked up many times. V usage is TRBV18 and J usage is TRBJ2-1, with 9 positions matching TRBD2. The CDR3 covers 17 residues. The germline V gene encodes CDR1 KGHSH and CDR2 LQKENI. With V trimmed by 1 base and J by 7 bases, 11 bases remained unmatched. CDR3 nucleotides: TGTGCCAGCTCACCACGACTACTAGCGGGCGTCCGAAATGAGCAGTTCTTC. Protein: CASSPRLLAGVRNEQFF.

This chain links TRBV6-5 with TRBJ2-4; possibly TRBD1 for D (5 bases). The CDR3 is made up of 20 amino acids. V was cut by 2 bases and J by 1 base, with 24 bases left in between. CDR1 is MNHEY, CDR2 SVGAGI, per germline. The CDR3 bases are TGTGCCAGCAGTTACGAGCTTAGGGGCTTCGGAAGCTATGCCAAAAACATTCAGTACTTC. Protein sequence: CASSYELRGFGSYAKNIQYF.

The chain joins TRBV24-1 to TRBJ2-1; tentative D call: TRBD2 (6 bases). The CDR3 runs to 16 residues. CDR1 is KGHDR, CDR2 SFDVKD, per germline. V was clipped by 2 bases and J by 7 bases, with 17 bases between them. DNA of the CDR3: TGTGCCACCAGTGATTCTTGGGGGAGGTCACCAAATGAGCAGTTCTTC. Translated: CATSDSWGRSPNEQFF.

This clonotype was seen a handful of times. The V and J genes are TRBV30 and TRBJ2-1; maybe TRBD2 (6 bases). V was shortened by 3 bases and J by 7 bases, with 16 bases between the two germline ends. The CDR3 sequence is 14 residues long. The germline gives CDR1 GTSNPN, CDR2 SVGIG (reference sequence). The CDR3 DNA is TGTGCCTGGAGGATCGGGGGTTTGGGTAATGAGCAGTTCTTC. Its protein product is CAWRIGGLGNEQFF. Full variable domain (missing parts from reference TRBV30 and TRBJ2-1): SQTIHQWPATLVQPVGSPLSLECTVEGTSNPNLYWYRQAAGRGLQLLFYSVGIGQISSEVPQNLSASRPQDRQFILSSKKLLLSDSGFYLCAWRIGGLGNEQFFGPGTRLTVL.

The V and J genes are TRBV20-1 and TRBJ2-1, with D possibly TRBD2 on 6 matching bases. V gave up 0 bases and J gave up 12 bases, with 15 bases separating them. This CDR3 region has 13 residues. Germline CDR1 DFQATT, CDR2 SNEGSKA (reference sequence). The CDR3 is CSAREAGTLAQFF. In nucleotides, the CDR3 is TGCAGTGCTAGAGAGGCCGGGACTTTGGCGCAGTTCTTC.

This clonotype was detected only a few times. The V and J genes are TRBV7-8 and TRBJ2-7; D is possibly TRBD1 or TRBD2 (5 bases each). Germline assignment: CDR1 SGHVS and CDR2 FQNEAQ. This CDR3 is 12 amino acids long. Deletions cut 5 bases from V and 7 bases from J, with 12 bases between. The CDR3, as DNA: TGTGCCAGCAGCCGACAGACGGGGGAGCAGTACTTC. Residues: CASSRQTGEQYF.

This rearrangement joins TRBV12-3 or TRBV12-4 to TRBJ1-1; 8 nucleotides match TRBD1. After removal of 5 bases from V and 1 base from J, the junction contained 6 bases not matched to a gene. The CDR3 is 15 amino acids. The CDR3 loop reads CASSPRDRGNTEAFF. In DNA form, the CDR3 reads TGTGCCAGCAGTCCTCGAGACAGGGGGAACACTGAAGCTTTCTTT.

This clonotype was detected many times. The chain combines TRBV20-1 with TRBJ1-1; possibly TRBD1 for D (6 bases). Trimming removed 1 base from V and 4 bases from J, with 13 bases in between. CDR1 and CDR2 from the germline V gene are DFQATT and SNEGSKA (reference sequence). This CDR3 is built from 14 residues. The CDR3 DNA follows: TGCAGTGCTAGAGTGTACGGGGGCCGCACTGAAGCTTTCTTT. Its protein product is CSARVYGGRTEAFF.